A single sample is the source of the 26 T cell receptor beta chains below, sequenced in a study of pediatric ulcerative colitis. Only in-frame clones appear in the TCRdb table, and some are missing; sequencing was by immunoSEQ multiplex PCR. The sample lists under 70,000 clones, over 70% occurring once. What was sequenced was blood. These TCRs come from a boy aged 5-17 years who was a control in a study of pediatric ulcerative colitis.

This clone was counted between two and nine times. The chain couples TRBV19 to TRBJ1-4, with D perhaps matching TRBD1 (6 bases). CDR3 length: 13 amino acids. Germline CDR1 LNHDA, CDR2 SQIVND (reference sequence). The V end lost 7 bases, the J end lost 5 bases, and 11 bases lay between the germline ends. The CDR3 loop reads CASNYRENEKLFF. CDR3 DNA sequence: TGTGCCAGTAATTACAGGGAGAATGAAAAACTGTTTTTT. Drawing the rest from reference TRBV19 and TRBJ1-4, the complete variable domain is DGGITQSPKYLFRKEGQNVTLSCEQNLNHDAMYWYRQDPGQGLRLIYYSQIVNDFQKGDIAEGYSVSREKKESFPLTVTSAQKNPTAFYLCASNYRENEKLFFGSGTQLSVL.

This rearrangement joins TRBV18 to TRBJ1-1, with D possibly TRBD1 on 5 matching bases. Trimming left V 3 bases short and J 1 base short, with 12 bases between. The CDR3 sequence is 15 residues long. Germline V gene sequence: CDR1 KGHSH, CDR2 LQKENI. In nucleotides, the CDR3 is TGTGCCAGCTCACCCATCCCGACAGCGAACACTGAAGCTTTCTTT. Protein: CASSPIPTANTEAFF.

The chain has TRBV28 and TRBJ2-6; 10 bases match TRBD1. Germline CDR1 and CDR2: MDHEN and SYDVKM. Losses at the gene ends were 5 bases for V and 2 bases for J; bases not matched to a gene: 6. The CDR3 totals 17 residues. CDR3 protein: CASSREGQGTGANVLTF. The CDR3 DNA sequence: TGTGCCAGCAGTCGAGAGGGACAGGGGACTGGGGCCAACGTCCTGACTTTC.

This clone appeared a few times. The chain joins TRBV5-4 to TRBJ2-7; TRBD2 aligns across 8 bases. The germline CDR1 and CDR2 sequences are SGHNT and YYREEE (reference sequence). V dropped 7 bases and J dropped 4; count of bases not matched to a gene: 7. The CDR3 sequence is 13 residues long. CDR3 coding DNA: TGTGCCAGCTCTAGCGGGCCCGCATACGAGCAGTACTTC. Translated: CASSSGPAYEQYF.

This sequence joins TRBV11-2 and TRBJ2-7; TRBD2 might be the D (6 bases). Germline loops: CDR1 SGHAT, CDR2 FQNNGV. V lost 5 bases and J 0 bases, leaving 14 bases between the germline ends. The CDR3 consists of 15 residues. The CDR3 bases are TGTGCCAGCAGCGCGACTGGGGACTTCTCCTACGAGCAGTACTTC. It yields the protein CASSATGDFSYEQYF. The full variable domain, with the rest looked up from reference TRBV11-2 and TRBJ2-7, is EAGVAQSPRYKIIEKRQSVAFWCNPISGHATLYWYQQILGQGPKLLIQFQNNGVVDDSQLPKDRFSAERLKGVDSTLKIQPAKLEDSAVYLCASSATGDFSYEQYFGPGTRLTVT.

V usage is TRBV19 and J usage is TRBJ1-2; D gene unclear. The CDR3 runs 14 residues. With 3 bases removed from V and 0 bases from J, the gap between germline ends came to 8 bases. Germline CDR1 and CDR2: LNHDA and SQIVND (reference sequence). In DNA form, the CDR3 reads TGTGCCAGTAGTATGATTCAGGCTAACTATGGCTACACCTTC. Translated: CASSMIQANYGYTF.

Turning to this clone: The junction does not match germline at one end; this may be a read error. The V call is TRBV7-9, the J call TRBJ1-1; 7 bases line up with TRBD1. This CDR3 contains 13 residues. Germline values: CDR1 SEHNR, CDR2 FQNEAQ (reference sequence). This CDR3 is CASSLTGNAEAFF. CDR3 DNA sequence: TGTGCCAGCAGCTTGACAGGGAACGCTGAAGCTTTCTTT.

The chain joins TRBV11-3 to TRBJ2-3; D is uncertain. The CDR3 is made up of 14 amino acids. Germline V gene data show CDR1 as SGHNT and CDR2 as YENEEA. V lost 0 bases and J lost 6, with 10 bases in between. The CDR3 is CASSLDASADTQYF. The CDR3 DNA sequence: TGTGCCAGCAGCTTAGATGCGTCCGCCGATACGCAGTATTTT.

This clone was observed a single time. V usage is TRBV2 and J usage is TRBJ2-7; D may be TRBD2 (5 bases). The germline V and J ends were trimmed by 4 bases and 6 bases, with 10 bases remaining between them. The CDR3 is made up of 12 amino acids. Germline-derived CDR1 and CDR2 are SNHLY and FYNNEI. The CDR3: CASSARVFEQYF. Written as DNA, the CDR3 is TGTGCCAGCAGTGCGCGGGTTTTCGAGCAGTACTTC.

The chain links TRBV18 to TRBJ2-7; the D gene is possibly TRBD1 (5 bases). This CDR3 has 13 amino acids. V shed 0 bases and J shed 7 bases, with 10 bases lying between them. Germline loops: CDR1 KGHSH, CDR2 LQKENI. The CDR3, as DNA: TGTGCCAGCTCACCACCCGCAGGGTTGGAGCAGTACTTC. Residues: CASSPPAGLEQYF.

CDR3 coding DNA: TGTGCCAGTAGTATCCGAGGCGGCACCGGGGAGCTGTTTTTT. This codes for CASSIRGGTGELFF. V is TRBV19 and J is TRBJ2-2, with D hard to call. Germline values: CDR1 LNHDA, CDR2 SQIVND (reference sequence). This CDR3 is built from 14 residues. V lost 3 bases and J 4 bases, leaving 9 bases between the germline ends.

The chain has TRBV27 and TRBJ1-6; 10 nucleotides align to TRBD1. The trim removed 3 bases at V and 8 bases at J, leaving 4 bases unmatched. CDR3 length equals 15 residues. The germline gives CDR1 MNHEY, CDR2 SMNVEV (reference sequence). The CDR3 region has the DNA TGTGCCAGCAGTTTCTTCGGGACAGGGGATTCACCCCTCCACTTT. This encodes CASSFFGTGDSPLHF.

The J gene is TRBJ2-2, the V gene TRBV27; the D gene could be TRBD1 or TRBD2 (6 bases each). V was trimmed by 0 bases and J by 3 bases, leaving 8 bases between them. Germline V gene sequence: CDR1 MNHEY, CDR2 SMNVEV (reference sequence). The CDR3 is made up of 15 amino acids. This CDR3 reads CASSLSGGHTGELFF. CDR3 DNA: TGTGCCAGCAGTTTATCAGGGGGGCACACCGGGGAGCTGTTTTTT.

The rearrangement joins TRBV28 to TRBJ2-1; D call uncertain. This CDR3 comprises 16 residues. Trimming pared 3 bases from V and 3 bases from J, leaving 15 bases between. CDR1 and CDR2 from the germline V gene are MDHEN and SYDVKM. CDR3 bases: TGTGCCAGCAGTTTGAGACTCGACCTCTACTACAATGAGCAGTTCTTC. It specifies CASSLRLDLYYNEQFF.

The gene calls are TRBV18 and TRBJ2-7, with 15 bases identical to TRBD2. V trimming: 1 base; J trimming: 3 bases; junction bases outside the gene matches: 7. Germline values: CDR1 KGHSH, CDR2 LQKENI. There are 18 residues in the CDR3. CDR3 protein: CASSPQQGLAGGDYEQYF. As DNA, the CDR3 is TGTGCCAGCTCACCACAGCAGGGACTAGCGGGAGGAGACTACGAGCAGTACTTC.

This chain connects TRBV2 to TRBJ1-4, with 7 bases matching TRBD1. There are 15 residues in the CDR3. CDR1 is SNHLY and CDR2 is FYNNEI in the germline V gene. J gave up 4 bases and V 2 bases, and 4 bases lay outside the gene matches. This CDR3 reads CASSERGQINEKLFF. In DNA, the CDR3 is TGTGCCAGCAGTGAAAGGGGACAGATTAATGAAAAACTGTTTTTT.

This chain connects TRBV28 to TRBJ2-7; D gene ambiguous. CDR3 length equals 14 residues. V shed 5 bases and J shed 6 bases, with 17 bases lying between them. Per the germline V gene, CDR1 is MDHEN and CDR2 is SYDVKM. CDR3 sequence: CASSPFPGPGEQYF. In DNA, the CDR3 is TGTGCCAGCAGTCCCTTCCCCGGTCCAGGCGAGCAGTACTTC. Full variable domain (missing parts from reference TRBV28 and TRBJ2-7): DVKVTQSSRYLVKRTGEKVFLECVQDMDHENMFWYRQDPGLGLRLIYFSYDVKMKEKGDIPEGYSVSREKKERFSLILESASTNQTSMYLCASSPFPGPGEQYFGPGTRLTVT.

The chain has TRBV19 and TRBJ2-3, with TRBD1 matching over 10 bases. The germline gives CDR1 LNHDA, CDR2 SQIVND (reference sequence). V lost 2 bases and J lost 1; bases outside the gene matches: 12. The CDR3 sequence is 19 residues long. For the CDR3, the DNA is TGTGCCAGTAGTATAAGGTCCGGGACAGGGGAAATTGGCACAGATACGCAGTATTTT. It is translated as CASSIRSGTGEIGTDTQYF.

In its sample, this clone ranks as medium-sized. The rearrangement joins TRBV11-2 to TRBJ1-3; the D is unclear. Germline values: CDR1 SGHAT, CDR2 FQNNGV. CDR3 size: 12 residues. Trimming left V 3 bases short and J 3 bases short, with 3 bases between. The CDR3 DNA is TGTGCCAGCAGCTTTTATGGAAACACCATATATTTT. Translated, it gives CASSFYGNTIYF. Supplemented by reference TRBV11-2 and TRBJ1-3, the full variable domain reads EAGVAQSPRYKIIEKRQSVAFWCNPISGHATLYWYQQILGQGPKLLIQFQNNGVVDDSQLPKDRFSAERLKGVDSTLKIQPAKLEDSAVYLCASSFYGNTIYFGEGSWLTVV.

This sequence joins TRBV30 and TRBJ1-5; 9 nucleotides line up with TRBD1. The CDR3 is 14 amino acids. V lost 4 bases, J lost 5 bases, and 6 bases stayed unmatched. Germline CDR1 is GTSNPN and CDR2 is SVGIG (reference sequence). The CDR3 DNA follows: TGTGCCTGGACAAGGACAGGGGACGATCAGCCCCAGCATTTT. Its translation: CAWTRTGDDQPQHF.

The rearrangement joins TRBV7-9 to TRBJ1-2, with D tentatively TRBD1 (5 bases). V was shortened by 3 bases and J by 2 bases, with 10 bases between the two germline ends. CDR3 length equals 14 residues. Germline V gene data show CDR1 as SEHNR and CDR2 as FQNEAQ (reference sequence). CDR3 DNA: TGTGCCAGCAGCTTCGGGACGGAAAACTATGGCTACACCTTC. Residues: CASSFGTENYGYTF. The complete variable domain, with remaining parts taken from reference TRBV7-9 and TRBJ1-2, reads DTGVSQNPRHKITKRGQNVTFRCDPISEHNRLYWYRQTLGQGPEFLTYFQNEAQLEKSRLLSDRFSAERPKGSFSTLEIQRTEQGDSAMYLCASSFGTENYGYTFGSGTRLTVV.

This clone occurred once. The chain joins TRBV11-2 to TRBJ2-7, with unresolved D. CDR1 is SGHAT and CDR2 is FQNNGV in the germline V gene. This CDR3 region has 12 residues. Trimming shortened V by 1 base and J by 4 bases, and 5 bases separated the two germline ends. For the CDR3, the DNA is TGTGCCAGCAGCTTAGGTCAGTACGAGCAGTACTTC. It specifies CASSLGQYEQYF.

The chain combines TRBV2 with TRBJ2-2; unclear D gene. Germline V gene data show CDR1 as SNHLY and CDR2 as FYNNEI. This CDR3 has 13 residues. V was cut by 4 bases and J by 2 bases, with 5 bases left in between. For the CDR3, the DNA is TGTGCCAGCAGTGTGGAAAACACCGGGGAGCTGTTTTTT. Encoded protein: CASSVENTGELFF.

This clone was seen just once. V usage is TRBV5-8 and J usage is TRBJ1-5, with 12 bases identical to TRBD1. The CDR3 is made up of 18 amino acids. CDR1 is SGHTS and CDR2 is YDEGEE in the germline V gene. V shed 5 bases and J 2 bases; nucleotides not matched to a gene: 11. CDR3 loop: CASRRPGQGALRNQPQHF. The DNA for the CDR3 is TGTGCCAGCAGAAGACCGGGACAGGGGGCCCTTCGCAATCAGCCCCAGCATTTT.

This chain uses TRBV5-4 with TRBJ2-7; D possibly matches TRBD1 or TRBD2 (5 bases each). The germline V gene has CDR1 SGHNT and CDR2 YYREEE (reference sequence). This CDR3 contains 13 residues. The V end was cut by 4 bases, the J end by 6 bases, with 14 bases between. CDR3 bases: TGTGCCAGCAGCCCCTTGGGGACGGGCGAGCAGTACTTC. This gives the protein CASSPLGTGEQYF.

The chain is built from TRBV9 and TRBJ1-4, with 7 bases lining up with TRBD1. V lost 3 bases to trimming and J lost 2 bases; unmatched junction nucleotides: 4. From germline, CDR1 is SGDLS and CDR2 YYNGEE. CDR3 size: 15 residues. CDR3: CASSDRGTTNEKLFF. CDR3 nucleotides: TGTGCCAGCAGCGACAGGGGAACTACTAATGAAAAACTGTTTTTT.